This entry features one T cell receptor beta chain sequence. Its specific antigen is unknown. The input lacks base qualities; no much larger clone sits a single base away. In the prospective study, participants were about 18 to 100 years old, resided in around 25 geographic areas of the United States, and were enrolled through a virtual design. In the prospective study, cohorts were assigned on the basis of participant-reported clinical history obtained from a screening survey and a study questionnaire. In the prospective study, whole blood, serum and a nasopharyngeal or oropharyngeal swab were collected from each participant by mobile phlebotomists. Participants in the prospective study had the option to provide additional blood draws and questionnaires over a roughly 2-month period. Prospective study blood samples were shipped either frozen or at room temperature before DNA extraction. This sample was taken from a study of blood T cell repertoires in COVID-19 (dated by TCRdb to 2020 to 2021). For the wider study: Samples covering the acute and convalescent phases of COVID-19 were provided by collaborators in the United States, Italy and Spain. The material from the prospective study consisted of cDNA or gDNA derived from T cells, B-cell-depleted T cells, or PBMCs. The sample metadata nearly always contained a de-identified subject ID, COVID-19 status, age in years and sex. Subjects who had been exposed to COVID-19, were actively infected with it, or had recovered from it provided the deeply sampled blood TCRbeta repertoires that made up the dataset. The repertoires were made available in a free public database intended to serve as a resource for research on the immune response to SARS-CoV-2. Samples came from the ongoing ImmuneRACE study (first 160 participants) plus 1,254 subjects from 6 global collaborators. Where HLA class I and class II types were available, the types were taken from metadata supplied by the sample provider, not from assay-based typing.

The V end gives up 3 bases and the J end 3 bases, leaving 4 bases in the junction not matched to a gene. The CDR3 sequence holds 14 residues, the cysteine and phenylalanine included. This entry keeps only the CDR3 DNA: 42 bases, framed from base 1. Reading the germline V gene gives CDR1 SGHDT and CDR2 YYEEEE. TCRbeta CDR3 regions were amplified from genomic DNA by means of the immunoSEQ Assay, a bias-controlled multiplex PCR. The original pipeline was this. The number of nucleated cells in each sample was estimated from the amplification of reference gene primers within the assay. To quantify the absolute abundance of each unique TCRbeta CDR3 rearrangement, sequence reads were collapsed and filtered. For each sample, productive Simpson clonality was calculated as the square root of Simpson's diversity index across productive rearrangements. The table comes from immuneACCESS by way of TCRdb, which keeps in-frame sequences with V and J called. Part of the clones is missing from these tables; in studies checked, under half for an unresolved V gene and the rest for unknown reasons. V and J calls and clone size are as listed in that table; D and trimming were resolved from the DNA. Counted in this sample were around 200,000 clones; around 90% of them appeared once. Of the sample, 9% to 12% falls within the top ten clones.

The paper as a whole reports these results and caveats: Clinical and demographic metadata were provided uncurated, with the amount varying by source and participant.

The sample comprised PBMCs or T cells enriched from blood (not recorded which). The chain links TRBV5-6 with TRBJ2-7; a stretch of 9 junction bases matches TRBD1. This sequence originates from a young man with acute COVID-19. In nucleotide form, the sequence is TGTGCCAGCAGCTACGACAGGGGGAACTACGAGCAGTACTTC. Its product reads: CASSYDRGNYEQYF.